A selection of T cell receptor beta chains follows, all from one sample in a study of blood T cell repertoires in COVID-19. Measured with immunoSEQ multiplex PCR; TCRdb has only the in-frame clones, and not every one. The table includes about 250,000 clones, 70% to 90% detected once. The source material was PBMCs or T cells enriched from blood (not recorded which). The receptors come from a young man who had recovered from COVID-19. The CDR3 runs from the conserved cysteine through the conserved F or W. A D gene is named only where the DNA matches it firmly. Clone size appears in some rows only: once, few, many, or a class for an expanded clone.

clone_size	d_call	v_call	j_call	cdr3_nt	cdr3_aa
-	TRBD2	TRBV14	TRBJ2-4	TGTGCCAGCAGCCAAGATGGGGCGGGAGAGGTAAACATTCAGTACTTC	CASSQDGAGEVNIQYF
-	TRBD2	TRBV24-1	TRBJ2-7	TGTGCCACCAGTGAAGCCGGGACTAGCGGGATCTACGAGCAGTACTTC	CATSEAGTSGIYEQYF
-	TRBD1	TRBV19	TRBJ2-7	TGTGCCAGTAGGGCAGGGGGTACATTCCCCTACGAGCAGTACTTC	CASRAGGTFPYEQYF
-	TRBD1	TRBV3-1/TRBV3-2	TRBJ2-2	TGTGCCAGCAGCCAAGAAGGTGGGACAGTTGTATTGGGGACCGGGGAGCTGTTTTTT	CASSQEGGTVVLGTGELFF
-	TRBD2	TRBV4-1	TRBJ2-5	TGCGCCAGCAGCCAAGCCGGGACTAACCAAGAGACCCAGTACTTC	CASSQAGTNQETQYF
few	-	TRBV27	TRBJ1-5	TGTGCCAGCAGTTTAGCCTCGGACAGAGCCTCCAATCAGCCCCAGCATTTT	CASSLASDRASNQPQHF
-	-	TRBV4-1	TRBJ2-7	TGCGCCAGCAGCCAAGACGCAAGCGTCTACGAGCAGTACTTC	CASSQDASVYEQYF
once	-	TRBV9	TRBJ1-1	TGTGCCAGCAGCGGTGAGACACAGGTGAACACTGAAGCTTTCTTT	CASSGETQVNTEAFF
-	TRBD1	TRBV3-1/TRBV3-2	TRBJ1-2	TGTGCCAGCAGCCAACAAGAGCAGGGGGCCTATGGCTACACCTTC	CASSQQEQGAYGYTF
-	TRBD1	TRBV10-1	TRBJ1-1	TGCGCCAGCAGTGATACAGGGGGTTCCACTGAAGCTTTCTTT	CASSDTGGSTEAFF
few	-	TRBV10-3	TRBJ1-5	TGTGCCATCAAGGATGGGGCAGGGTCCAATCAGCCCCAGCATTTT	CAIKDGAGSNQPQHF
-	-	TRBV27	TRBJ1-5	TGTGCCAGCAGTTTAAGGGGGTCCAGCAATCAGCCCCAGCATTTT	CASSLRGSSNQPQHF
-	TRBD2	TRBV5-1	TRBJ2-1	TGCGCCAGCAGGTTCGACGGGACTAGCGGGAGTGATGAGCAGTTCTTC	CASRFDGTSGSDEQFF
-	-	TRBV5-6	TRBJ1-3	TGTGCCAGCAGGTTAGGAGGGCCTTCTTCTGGAAACACCATATATTTT	CASRLGGPSSGNTIYF
-	-	TRBV30	TRBJ2-1	TGTGCCTGGACTTATGACAGTGAGCAGTTCTTC	CAWTYDSEQFF
many	TRBD1	TRBV6-5	TRBJ1-2	TGTGCCAGCGGGGACAGCCTCCTCTATGGCTACACCTTC	CASGDSLLYGYTF
-	-	TRBV19	TRBJ2-2	TGTGCCAGTACGTCCCCAGGAGGGGCGTCGGCCACCGGGGAGCTGTTTTTT	CASTSPGGASATGELFF
-	TRBD2	TRBV11-3	TRBJ2-3	TGTGCCAGCAGCCTAGGGGAGGGGACCGCTAGCACAGATACGCAGTATTTT	CASSLGEGTASTDTQYF
once	-	TRBV11-2	TRBJ1-2	TGTGCCAGCAGCCCTACTTTATATGGCTACACCTTC	CASSPTLYGYTF
once	TRBD1	TRBV2	TRBJ1-6	TGTGCCAGCCGGGACAGCAATAATTCACCCCTCCACTTT	CASRDSNNSPLHF
-	TRBD1	TRBV11-2	TRBJ2-7	TGTGCCAGCAGCCCGGGACAGGGGGCGACCTACGAGCAGTACTTC	CASSPGQGATYEQYF
-	TRBD1	TRBV28	TRBJ1-1	TGTGCCAGCGGGACAGGGAACACTGAAGCTTTCTTT	CASGTGNTEAFF
-	-	TRBV27	TRBJ2-1	TGTGCCAGCAGTTTGTACCCTCTACGTACGGGGAGCTACAATGAGCAGTTCTTC	CASSLYPLRTGSYNEQFF
-	TRBD1	TRBV6-5	TRBJ1-2	TGTGCCAGCAGACAGGGGGAAAACTATGGCTACACCTTC	CASRQGENYGYTF
once	-	TRBV30	TRBJ2-3	TGTGCAAACGGAGTTGATACGCAGTATTTT	CANGVDTQYF
-	TRBD1	TRBV5-1	TRBJ1-6	TGCGCCAGCAGGACAGGGACAGGGACTAATTCACCCCTCCACTTT	CASRTGTGTNSPLHF
-	TRBD2	TRBV7-8	TRBJ2-1	TGTGCCAGCAGCTTAAGCGGGGGGTCCTACAATGAGCAGTTCTTC	CASSLSGGSYNEQFF
-	-	TRBV6-5	TRBJ1-5	TGTGCCAGCAGTTATAATAGGGGTAGCAATCAGCCCCAGCATTTT	CASSYNRGSNQPQHF
-	-	TRBV5-1	TRBJ1-2	TGCGCCAGCAGCATCGGCAACAGGGACGGGCATGGCTACACCTTC	CASSIGNRDGHGYTF
-	TRBD2	TRBV5-1	TRBJ2-1	TGCGCCAGCAGCTCGGGACTAGCGGGAAAGTACACCTATGAGCAGTTCTTC	CASSSGLAGKYTYEQFF
-	-	TRBV19	TRBJ1-2	TGTGCCAGTAGTCCCGTTAACTATGGCTACACCTTC	CASSPVNYGYTF
-	-	TRBV9	TRBJ1-2	TGTGCCAGCAGCGGAAACAGGGCCACTAACTATGGCTACACCTTC	CASSGNRATNYGYTF
-	-	TRBV5-8	TRBJ2-1	TGTGCCAGCAGCTTAGGCCCAGGCCCGTCCTACAATGAGCAGTTCTTC	CASSLGPGPSYNEQFF
-	-	TRBV3-1/TRBV3-2	TRBJ1-1	TGTGCCAGCAGCCAAGAGGGGAGGTGGAACACTGAAGCTTTCTTT	CASSQEGRWNTEAFF
-	TRBD1	TRBV5-1	TRBJ1-1	TGCGCCAGCAGCTTGGACGGACAGGGAGGAAACACTGAAGCTTTCTTT	CASSLDGQGGNTEAFF
-	TRBD2	TRBV5-1	TRBJ2-5	TGCGCCAGCAGCTTGACTAGCGGGGTACAAGAGACCCAGTACTTC	CASSLTSGVQETQYF
-	-	TRBV19	TRBJ2-3	TGTGCCAGTAGTATAGGCCAGGTCTATAGCACAGATACGCAGTATTTT	CASSIGQVYSTDTQYF
-	-	TRBV12-5	TRBJ2-5	TGTGCTAGTGGTTTGGTACTAGGGGGGGCTGAAGAGACCCAGTACTTC	CASGLVLGGAEETQYF
-	-	TRBV4-2	TRBJ2-5	TGTGCCAGCAGCCAAGCGGCGGGGATCGAGACCCAGTACTTC	CASSQAAGIETQYF
-	TRBD1	TRBV5-1	TRBJ1-1	TGCGCCAGCAGCTTGGAGGGCAGGGGGCTCACTGAAGCTTTCTTT	CASSLEGRGLTEAFF
few	TRBD2	TRBV3-1/TRBV3-2	TRBJ2-7	TGTGCCAGCAGCCCGACTAGCGGGAGCTCCTACGAGCAGTACTTC	CASSPTSGSSYEQYF
-	-	TRBV27	TRBJ1-3	TGTGCCAGCAGTCCCCCGGGCTCTGGAAACACCATATATTTT	CASSPPGSGNTIYF
-	-	TRBV3-1/TRBV3-2	TRBJ1-1	TGTGCCAGCAGCCAAGTGCAGGGCGCGACTGAAGCTTTCTTT	CASSQVQGATEAFF
-	TRBD1	TRBV27	TRBJ1-2	TGTGCCAGCAGTTCCGGGACAGGGGTCTATGGCTACACCTTC	CASSSGTGVYGYTF
-	TRBD1	TRBV11-3	TRBJ1-6	TGTGCCAGCAGTTTGGACAGGTTTAATTCACCCCTCCACTTT	CASSLDRFNSPLHF
-	-	TRBV3-1/TRBV3-2	TRBJ2-2	TGTGCCAGCAGCCTTAGCGGCGGGGAGCTGTTTTTT	CASSLSGGELFF
-	-	TRBV13	TRBJ2-5	TGTGCCAGCAGCTACCGGCTCCGCGGGGAGACCCAGTACTTC	CASSYRLRGETQYF
once	TRBD1	TRBV5-1	TRBJ1-2	TGCGCCAGCAGCCCCGGACAGGGGATAGCTAACTATGGCTACACCTTC	CASSPGQGIANYGYTF
-	TRBD2	TRBV11-2	TRBJ2-3	TGTGCCAGCAGCTTCGGGACTAGCGGGAGGGCCTCCGATACGCAGTATTTT	CASSFGTSGRASDTQYF
-	-	TRBV5-1	TRBJ1-6	TGCGCCAGCAGCCCTACAGGTGGAGTCGATAATTCACCCCTCCACTTT	CASSPTGGVDNSPLHF
-	-	TRBV7-9	TRBJ1-3	TGTGCCAGCAGCTTAGCCCTCGGAGGAGGGGGAAACACCATATATTTT	CASSLALGGGGNTIYF
-	-	TRBV5-5	TRBJ1-1	TGTGCCAGCAGCTTGTTGGGGGGAGGGAACACTGAAGCTTTCTTT	CASSLLGGGNTEAFF
-	TRBD2	TRBV24-1	TRBJ2-3	TGTGCCACCAGCGGGGGGACTAGCGGGAGTGATACGCAGTATTTT	CATSGGTSGSDTQYF
-	-	TRBV28	TRBJ2-5	TGTGCCAGCAGTTCAGGGCGCCTGAGGGAGACCCAGTACTTC	CASSSGRLRETQYF
-	TRBD1	TRBV7-9	TRBJ1-6	TGTGCCAGCAGCCAGCAGGGGGTTTCACCCCTCCACTTT	CASSQQGVSPLHF